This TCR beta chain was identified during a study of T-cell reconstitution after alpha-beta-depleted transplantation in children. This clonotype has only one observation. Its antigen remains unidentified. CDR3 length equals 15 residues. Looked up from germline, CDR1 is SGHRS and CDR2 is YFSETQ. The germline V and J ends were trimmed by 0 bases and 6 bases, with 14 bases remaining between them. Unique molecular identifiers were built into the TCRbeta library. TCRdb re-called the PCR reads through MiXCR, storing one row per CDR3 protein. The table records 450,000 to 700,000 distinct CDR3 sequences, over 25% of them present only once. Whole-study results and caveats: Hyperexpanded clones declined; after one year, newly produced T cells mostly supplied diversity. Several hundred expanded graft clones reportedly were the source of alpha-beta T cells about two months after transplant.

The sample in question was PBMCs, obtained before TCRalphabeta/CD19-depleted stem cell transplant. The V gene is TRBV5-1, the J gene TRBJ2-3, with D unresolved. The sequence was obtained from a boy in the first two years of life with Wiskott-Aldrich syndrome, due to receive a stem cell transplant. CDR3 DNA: TGCGCCAGCAGCTTGGAGTTGGTCGGTTGGGATACGCAGTATTTT. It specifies CASSLELVGWDTQYF.